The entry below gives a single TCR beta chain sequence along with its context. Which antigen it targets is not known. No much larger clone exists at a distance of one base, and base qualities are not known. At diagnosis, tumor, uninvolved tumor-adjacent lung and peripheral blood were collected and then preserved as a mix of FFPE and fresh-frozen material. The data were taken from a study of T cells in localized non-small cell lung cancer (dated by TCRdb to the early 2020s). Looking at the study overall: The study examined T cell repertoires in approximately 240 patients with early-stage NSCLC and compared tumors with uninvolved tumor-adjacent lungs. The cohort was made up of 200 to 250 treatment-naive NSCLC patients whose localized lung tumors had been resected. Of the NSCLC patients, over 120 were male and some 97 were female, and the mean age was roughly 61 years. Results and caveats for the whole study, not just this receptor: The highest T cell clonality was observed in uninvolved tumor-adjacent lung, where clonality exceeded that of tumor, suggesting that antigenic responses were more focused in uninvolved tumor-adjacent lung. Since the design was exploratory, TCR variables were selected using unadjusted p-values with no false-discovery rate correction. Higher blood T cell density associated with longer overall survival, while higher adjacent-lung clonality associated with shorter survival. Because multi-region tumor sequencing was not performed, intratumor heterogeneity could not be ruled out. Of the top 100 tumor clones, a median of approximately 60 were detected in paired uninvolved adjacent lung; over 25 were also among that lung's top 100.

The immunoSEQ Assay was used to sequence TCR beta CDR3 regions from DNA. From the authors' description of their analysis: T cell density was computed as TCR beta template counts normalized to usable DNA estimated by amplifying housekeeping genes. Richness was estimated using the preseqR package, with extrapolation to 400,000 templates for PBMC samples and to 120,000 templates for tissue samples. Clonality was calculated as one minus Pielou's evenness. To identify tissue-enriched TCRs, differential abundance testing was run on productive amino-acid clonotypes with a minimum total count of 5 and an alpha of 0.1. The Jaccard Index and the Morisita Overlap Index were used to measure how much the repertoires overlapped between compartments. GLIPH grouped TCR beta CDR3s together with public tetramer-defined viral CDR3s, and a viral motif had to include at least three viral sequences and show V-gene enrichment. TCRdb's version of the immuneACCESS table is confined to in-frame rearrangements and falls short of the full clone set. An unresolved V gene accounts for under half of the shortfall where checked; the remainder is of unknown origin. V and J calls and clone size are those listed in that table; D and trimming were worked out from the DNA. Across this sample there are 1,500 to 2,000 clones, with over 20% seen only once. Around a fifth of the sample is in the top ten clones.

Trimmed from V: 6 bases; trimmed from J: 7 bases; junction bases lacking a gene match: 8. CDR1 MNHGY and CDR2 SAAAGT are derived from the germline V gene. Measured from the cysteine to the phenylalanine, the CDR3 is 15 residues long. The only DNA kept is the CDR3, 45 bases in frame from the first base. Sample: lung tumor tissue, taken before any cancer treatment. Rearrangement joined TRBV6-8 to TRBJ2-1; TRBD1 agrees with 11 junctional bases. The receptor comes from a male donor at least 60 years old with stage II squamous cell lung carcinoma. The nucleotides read TGTGCCAGCAGCCGGACAGGGGGCGCATCAAATGAGCAGTTCTTC. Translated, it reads CASSRTGGASNEQFF.